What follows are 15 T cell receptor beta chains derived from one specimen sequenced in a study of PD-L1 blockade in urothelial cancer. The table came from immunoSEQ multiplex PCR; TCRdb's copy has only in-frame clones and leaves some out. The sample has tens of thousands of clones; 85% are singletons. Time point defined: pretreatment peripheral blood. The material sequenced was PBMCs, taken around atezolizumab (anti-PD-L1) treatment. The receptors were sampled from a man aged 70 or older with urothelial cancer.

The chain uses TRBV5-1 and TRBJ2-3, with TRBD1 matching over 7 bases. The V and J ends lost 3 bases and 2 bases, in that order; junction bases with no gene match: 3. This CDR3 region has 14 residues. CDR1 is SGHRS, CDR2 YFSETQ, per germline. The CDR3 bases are TGCGCCAGCAGCTCGGGACAGTACACAGATACGCAGTATTTT. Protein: CASSSGQYTDTQYF.

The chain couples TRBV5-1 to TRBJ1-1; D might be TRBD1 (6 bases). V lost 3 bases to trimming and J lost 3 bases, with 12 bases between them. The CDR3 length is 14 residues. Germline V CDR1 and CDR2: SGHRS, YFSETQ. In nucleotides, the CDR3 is TGCGCCAGCAGCTGGGGGGGGGCGGACACTGAAGCTTTCTTT. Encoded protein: CASSWGGADTEAFF.

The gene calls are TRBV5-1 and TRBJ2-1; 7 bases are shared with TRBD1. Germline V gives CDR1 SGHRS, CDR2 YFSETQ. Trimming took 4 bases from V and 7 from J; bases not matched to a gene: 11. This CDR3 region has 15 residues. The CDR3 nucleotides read TGCGCCAGCAGCATCGACAGGGTGGGGGTGAATGAGCAGTTCTTC. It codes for CASSIDRVGVNEQFF.

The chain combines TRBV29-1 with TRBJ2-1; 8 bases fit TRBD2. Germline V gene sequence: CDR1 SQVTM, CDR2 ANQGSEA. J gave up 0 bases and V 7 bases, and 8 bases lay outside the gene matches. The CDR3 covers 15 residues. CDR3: CSAEAGASSYNEQFF. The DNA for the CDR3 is TGCAGCGCCGAAGCGGGGGCCAGCTCCTACAATGAGCAGTTCTTC.

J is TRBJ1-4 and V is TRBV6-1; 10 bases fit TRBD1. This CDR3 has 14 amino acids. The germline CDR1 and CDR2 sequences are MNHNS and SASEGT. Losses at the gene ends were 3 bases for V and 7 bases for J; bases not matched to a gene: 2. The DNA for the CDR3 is TGTGCCAGCAGTGAGGGACAGGGGTTTGAAAAACTGTTTTTT. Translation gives CASSEGQGFEKLFF.

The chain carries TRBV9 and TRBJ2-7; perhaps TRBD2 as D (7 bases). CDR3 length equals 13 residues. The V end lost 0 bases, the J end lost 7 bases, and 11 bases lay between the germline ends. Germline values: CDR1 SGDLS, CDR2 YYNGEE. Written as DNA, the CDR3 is TGTGCCAGCAGCGTAGGGGAGGGGACAGAGCAGTACTTC. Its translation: CASSVGEGTEQYF.

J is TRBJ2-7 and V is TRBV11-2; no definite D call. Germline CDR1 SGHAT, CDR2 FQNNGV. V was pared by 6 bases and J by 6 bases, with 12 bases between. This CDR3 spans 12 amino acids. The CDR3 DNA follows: TGTGCCAGCAGGGTGGCGGAAGGCGAGCAGTACTTC. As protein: CASRVAEGEQYF.

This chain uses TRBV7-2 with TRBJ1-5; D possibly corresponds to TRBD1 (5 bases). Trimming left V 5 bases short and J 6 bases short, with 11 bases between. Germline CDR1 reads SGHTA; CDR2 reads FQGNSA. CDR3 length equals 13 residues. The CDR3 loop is CASSLGGAQPQHF. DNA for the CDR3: TGTGCCAGCAGCCTCGGGGGTGCTCAGCCCCAGCATTTT. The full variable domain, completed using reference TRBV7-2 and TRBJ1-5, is GAGVSQSPSNKVTEKGKDVELRCDPISGHTALYWYRQSLGQGLEFLIYFQGNSAPDKSGLPSDRFSAERTGGSVSTLTIQRTQQEDSAVYLCASSLGGAQPQHFGDGTRLSIL.

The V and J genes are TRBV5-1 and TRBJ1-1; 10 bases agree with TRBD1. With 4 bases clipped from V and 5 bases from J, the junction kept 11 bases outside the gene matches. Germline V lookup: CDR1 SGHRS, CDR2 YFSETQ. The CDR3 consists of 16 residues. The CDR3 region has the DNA TGCGCCAGCAGCACTATGACAGGGGGCGAAGGGACTGAAGCTTTCTTT. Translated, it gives CASSTMTGGEGTEAFF.

CDR3 in amino acids: CASSKEKAGELRTEAFF. The CDR3, as DNA: TGTGCCAGCAGCAAAGAAAAGGCAGGGGAACTCCGCACTGAAGCTTTCTTT. V gene TRBV21-1 combines with J gene TRBJ1-1; the table's D call, TRBD1, has no DNA check behind it. TRBV21-1 is a pseudogene. CDR3 length equals 17 residues.

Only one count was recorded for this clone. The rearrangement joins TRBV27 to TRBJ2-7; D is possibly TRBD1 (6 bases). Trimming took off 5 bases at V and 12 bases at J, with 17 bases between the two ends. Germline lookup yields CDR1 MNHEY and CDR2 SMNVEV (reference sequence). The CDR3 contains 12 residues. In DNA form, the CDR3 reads TGTGCCAGCAGTCCCGATGGGGGCAACATGTACTTC. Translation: CASSPDGGNMYF.

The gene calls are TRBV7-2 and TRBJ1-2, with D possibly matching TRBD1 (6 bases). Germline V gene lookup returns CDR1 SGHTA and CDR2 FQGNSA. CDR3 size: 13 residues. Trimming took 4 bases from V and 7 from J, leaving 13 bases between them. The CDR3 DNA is TGTGCCAGCAGCTCCGGACAGTTTAGTGGCTACACCTTC. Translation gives CASSSGQFSGYTF. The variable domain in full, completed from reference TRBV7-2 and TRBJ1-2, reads GAGVSQSPSNKVTEKGKDVELRCDPISGHTALYWYRQSLGQGLEFLIYFQGNSAPDKSGLPSDRFSAERTGGSVSTLTIQRTQQEDSAVYLCASSSGQFSGYTFGSGTRLTVV.

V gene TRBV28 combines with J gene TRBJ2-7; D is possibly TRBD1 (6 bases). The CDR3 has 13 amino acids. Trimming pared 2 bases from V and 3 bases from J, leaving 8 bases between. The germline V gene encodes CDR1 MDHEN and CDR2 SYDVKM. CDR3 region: CASSLRQVYEQYF. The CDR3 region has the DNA TGTGCCAGCAGTTTAAGACAGGTCTACGAGCAGTACTTC.

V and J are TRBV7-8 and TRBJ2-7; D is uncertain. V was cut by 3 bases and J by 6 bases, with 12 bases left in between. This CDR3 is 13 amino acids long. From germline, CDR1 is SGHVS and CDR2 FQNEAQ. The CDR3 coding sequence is TGTGCCAGCAGCTTCCCCCGGGTAGGCGAGCAGTACTTC. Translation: CASSFPRVGEQYF.

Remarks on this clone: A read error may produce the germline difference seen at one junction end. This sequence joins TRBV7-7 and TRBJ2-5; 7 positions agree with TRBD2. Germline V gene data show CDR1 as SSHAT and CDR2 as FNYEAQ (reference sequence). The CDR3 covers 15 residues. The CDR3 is CASREGLTNQETQYF. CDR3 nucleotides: TGTGCTAGCAGGGAGGGGCTGACAAACCAAGAGACCCAGTACTTC.